Each of the 2 T cell receptor beta chains below was sequenced from the same sample in a study of blood T cell repertoires in COVID-19 (dated by TCRdb to 2020 to 2021). To prepare the library, the immunoSEQ multiplex PCR assay was applied. In its TCRdb copy, this immuneACCESS table keeps in-frame sequences only and misses some clones. Where compared with another copy, unresolved V genes explain less than half of these, and the others have no known cause. For this sample there are about 80,000 clones; over 75% appear just once. The biggest ten clones account for approximately 12% of the sample. The sample was peripheral blood. Source of these receptors: a man older than 75 with acute or convalescent COVID-19.

This clone was counted only a few times. This sequence joins TRBV3-1 (or the pseudogene TRBV3-2) and TRBJ2-3; D perhaps matches TRBD2 (5 bases). This CDR3 is 15 amino acids long. The germline V gene has CDR1 LGHDT and CDR2 YNNKEL (reference sequence). The V and J ends lost 1 base and 5 bases respectively, with 13 bases between them. The CDR3 nucleotides are TGTGCCAGCAGCCAAGGGAGGCCGGCCCTAGATACGCAGTATTTT. Translation gives CASSQGRPALDTQYF.

The rearrangement links TRBV5-1 to TRBJ1-1; maybe TRBD1 (5 bases). Germline V gives CDR1 SGHRS, CDR2 YFSETQ. The V and J ends lost 4 bases and 8 bases respectively, with 9 bases between them. This CDR3 region has 11 residues. The CDR3 here is CASSDDREAFF. Here the CDR3 DNA reads TGCGCCAGCAGCGACGACAGAGAAGCTTTCTTT.